These 24 T cell receptor beta chains came from one sample sequenced in a study of beta chain features in type 1 diabetes. These receptors are not linked to any known antigen. Points from the study as a whole: Researchers report that Type 1 diabetes patients had moderately but significantly shorter TCRB CDR3s across all four CD4+ subsets.

The investigators reverse transcribed all of the isolated RNA, so they sequenced expressed TCRB transcripts. Data came from immunoSEQ multiplex PCR; TCRdb stores just in-frame clones and leaves some out. The sample has about 230,000 clones, 16% seen once; the top ten hold more than 0.075%. The sequencing sample was made of naive CD4+ T cells from blood. These receptors all come from a man aged 30 to 39 with type 1 diabetes.

This clone was seen a few times. The chain joins TRBV6-5 to TRBJ2-3; no definite D call. Germline V gives CDR1 MNHEY, CDR2 SVGAGI. V lost 0 bases to trimming and J lost 0 bases, with 10 bases between them. This CDR3 is built from 16 residues. The DNA of the CDR3 is TGTGCCAGCAGTTACTCGAATCCGTATAGCACAGATACGCAGTATTTT. Translation gives CASSYSNPYSTDTQYF.

The chain couples TRBV7-2 to TRBJ2-1, with 7 bases fitting TRBD2. V lost 5 bases and J lost 8; bases outside the gene matches: 6. Germline V CDR1 and CDR2: SGHTA, FQGNSA. The CDR3 has 13 residues. CDR3 sequence: CASSQGGRHEQFF. As DNA, the CDR3 is TGTGCCAGCAGCCAGGGAGGGAGGCATGAGCAGTTCTTC.

This clone came up a few times. The rearrangement uses TRBV20-1 and TRBJ2-5, with D unresolved. Germline V gives CDR1 DFQATT, CDR2 SNEGSKA (reference sequence). Trimming shortened V by 5 bases and J by 5 bases, and 9 bases separated the two germline ends. The CDR3 sequence is 11 residues long. The chain's CDR3 is CSALLRETQYF. The CDR3 region has the DNA TGCAGTGCTCTACTCCGGGAGACCCAGTACTTC.

This clone has more than one count but fewer than ten. This chain links TRBV9 with TRBJ2-3, with D possibly TRBD1 on 5 matching bases. This CDR3 region has 14 residues. V was shortened by 3 bases and J by 3 bases, with 11 bases between the two germline ends. Germline CDR1 reads SGDLS; CDR2 reads YYNGEE. The CDR3 coding sequence is TGTGCCAGCAGCGGCAGGGTGGCGACAGATACGCAGTATTTT. Encoded protein: CASSGRVATDTQYF. Full variable domain (missing parts from reference TRBV9 and TRBJ2-3): DSGVTQTPKHLITATGQRVTLRCSPRSGDLSVYWYQQSLDQGLQFLIQYYNGEERAKGNILERFSAQQFPDLHSELNLSSLELGDSALYFCASSGRVATDTQYFGPGTRLTVL.

The V call is TRBV5-6, the J call TRBJ2-6, with 9 positions matching TRBD1. This CDR3 is built from 17 residues. The germline V gene encodes CDR1 SGHDT and CDR2 YYEEEE. The junction had 8 bases not matched to a gene; V was cut back by 4 bases and J by 3 bases. The DNA for the CDR3 is TGTGCCAGCAGCCCACAGGGGGCGAGCCGTGGGGCCAACGTCCTGACTTTC. It specifies CASSPQGASRGANVLTF.

Only a few counts were recorded for this clone. This rearrangement joins TRBV20-1 to TRBJ2-7; D gene uncertain. Germline-derived CDR1 and CDR2 are DFQATT and SNEGSKA (reference sequence). Trimming pared 6 bases from V and 6 bases from J, leaving 9 bases between. The CDR3 is 10 residues long. CDR3: CSAPFREQYF. In nucleotides, the CDR3 is TGCAGTGCCCCCTTTCGCGAGCAGTACTTC.

The rearrangement joins TRBV9 to TRBJ1-2; tentatively, D is TRBD1 (5 bases). The CDR3 consists of 13 residues. V lost 3 bases and J 6 bases, leaving 12 bases between the germline ends. CDR1 and CDR2 (germline): SGDLS, YYNGEE. This chain's CDR3 is CASSETATNGYTF. The CDR3 nucleotides are TGTGCCAGCAGCGAGACAGCTACCAATGGCTACACCTTC.

This clone showed up just a few times. The chain has TRBV7-9 and TRBJ2-1; 7 bases align to TRBD2. Trimming took 7 bases from V and 7 from J; bases not matched to a gene: 13. Germline CDR1 SEHNR, CDR2 FQNEAQ (reference sequence). CDR3 length equals 15 residues. The CDR3 protein is CASIPFASGSNEQFF. CDR3 DNA: TGTGCCAGCATCCCGTTTGCTAGCGGAAGTAATGAGCAGTTCTTC.

The chain carries TRBV28 and TRBJ2-7; maybe TRBD2 (5 bases). There are 13 residues in the CDR3. The germline gives CDR1 MDHEN, CDR2 SYDVKM. Trimming removed 6 bases from V and 2 bases from J, with 11 bases in between. DNA for the CDR3: TGTGCCAGCAGCCCTCCCGGGGCCTACGAGCAGTACTTC. This encodes CASSPPGAYEQYF.

This chain links TRBV11-2 with TRBJ2-3; 9 nucleotides agree with TRBD1. The CDR3 consists of 15 residues. J was trimmed by 3 bases and V by 1 base; bases with no gene match: 2. Germline V gene lookup returns CDR1 SGHAT and CDR2 FQNNGV. The CDR3 loop reads CASSLGQGVTDTQYF. The CDR3 DNA is TGTGCCAGCAGCTTAGGACAGGGGGTAACAGATACGCAGTATTTT.

The V and J genes are TRBV5-4 and TRBJ2-5; 10 nucleotides match TRBD2. This CDR3 region has 14 residues. V shed 3 bases, J shed 1 base, and the junction held 0 bases outside the gene matches. Per germline, CDR1 SGHNT and CDR2 YYREEE (reference sequence). DNA for the CDR3: TGTGCCAGCAGCTGGACTAGCGGCCAAGAGACCCAGTACTTC. Protein sequence: CASSWTSGQETQYF.

Only a few counts were recorded for this clone. The chain employs TRBV29-1 and TRBJ1-2; maybe TRBD1 (5 bases). V lost 7 bases and J lost 4, with 13 bases in between. The CDR3 has 12 amino acids. Germline V CDR1 and CDR2: SQVTM, ANQGSEA. The CDR3 DNA is TGCAGCGGAAGCTCGGACATCTATGGCTACACCTTC. Its translation is CSGSSDIYGYTF. The variable domain in full, with the rest retrieved from reference TRBV29-1 and TRBJ1-2, is SAVISQKPSRDICQRGTSLTIQCQVDSQVTMMFWYRQQPGQSLTLIATANQGSEATYESGFVIDKFPISRPNLTFSTLTVSNMSPEDSSIYLCSGSSDIYGYTFGSGTRLTVV.

This chain joins TRBV18 and TRBJ2-7; D could derive from TRBD1 or TRBD2 (5 bases each). CDR1 and CDR2 from the germline V gene are KGHSH and LQKENI. The CDR3 runs 14 residues. V was pared by 3 bases and J by 6 bases, with 15 bases between. DNA for the CDR3: TGTGCCAGCTCACCTCTTTCAGGGACGGCCGAGCAGTACTTC. It yields the protein CASSPLSGTAEQYF.

In this sample, this clone turned up a few times. The chain links TRBV5-1 to TRBJ2-1, with 9 bases aligning to TRBD2. CDR1 and CDR2 from the germline V gene are SGHRS and YFSETQ. The J segment lost 9 bases and the V segment lost 2 bases, leaving 3 bases of the junction unmatched. This CDR3 is 13 amino acids long. The CDR3 DNA follows: TGCGCCAGCAGCTTAATAGCGGGAGCTGAGCAGTTCTTC. Amino acids: CASSLIAGAEQFF.

This clone showed up just a few times. V is TRBV28 and J is TRBJ2-3; unclear D gene. V was shortened by 7 bases and J by 3 bases, with 17 bases between the two germline ends. Germline CDR1 MDHEN, CDR2 SYDVKM. This CDR3 contains 15 residues. The CDR3 is CASTLWHKSTDTQYF. The CDR3 nucleotides read TGTGCCAGCACTCTTTGGCATAAGAGTACAGATACGCAGTATTTT.

A few counts support this clone. The CDR3, as DNA: TGTGCCTGGAGCTCTGGGTACGAGCAGTACTTC. It yields the protein CAWSSGYEQYF. The gene calls are TRBV30 and TRBJ2-7; no reliable D call. Germline V gene sequence: CDR1 GTSNPN, CDR2 SVGIG (reference sequence). This CDR3 is built from 11 residues. The V end lost 3 bases, the J end lost 4 bases, and 7 bases lay between the germline ends.

This clone turned up a few times. The rearrangement uses TRBV15 and TRBJ2-1, with TRBD1 identical over 12 bases. CDR1 is LNHNV, CDR2 YYDKDF, per germline (reference sequence). Trimming removed 3 bases from V and 6 bases from J; junction bases left unmatched: 6. This CDR3 spans 16 amino acids. CDR3 in DNA: TGTGCCACCAGCAGCCTCCTGGGACAGGGGGCCAATGAGCAGTTCTTC. Protein product: CATSSLLGQGANEQFF.

This chain uses TRBV7-2 with TRBJ2-1; 9 nucleotides match TRBD1. The germline CDR1 and CDR2 sequences are SGHTA and FQGNSA. There are 13 residues in the CDR3. V lost 5 bases to trimming and J lost 6 bases; unmatched junction nucleotides: 2. CDR3 amino acids: CASSRQGVNEQFF. The DNA for the CDR3 is TGTGCCAGCAGCCGACAGGGGGTCAATGAGCAGTTCTTC. The variable domain in full, with the rest retrieved from reference TRBV7-2 and TRBJ2-1, is GAGVSQSPSNKVTEKGKDVELRCDPISGHTALYWYRQSLGQGLEFLIYFQGNSAPDKSGLPSDRFSAERTGGSVSTLTIQRTQQEDSAVYLCASSRQGVNEQFFGPGTRLTVL.

This rearrangement joins TRBV13 to TRBJ1-1; D not resolved. V lost 4 bases and J 1 base, leaving 1 base between the germline ends. Germline V gene data show CDR1 as PRHDT and CDR2 as FYEKMQ (reference sequence). The CDR3 is 11 residues long. The CDR3 region has the DNA TGTGCCAGCAGCTGGAACACTGAAGCTTTCTTT. This translates into CASSWNTEAFF.

This clone was detected only a few times. The rearrangement joins TRBV5-1 to TRBJ2-5, with D maybe TRBD2 (6 bases). The V and J ends lost 4 bases and 5 bases respectively, with 15 bases between them. The germline V gene encodes CDR1 SGHRS and CDR2 YFSETQ. The CDR3 contains 14 residues. CDR3 bases: TGCGCCAGCAGCCCGGAGGGTGCAGGCGAGACCCAGTACTTC. It is translated as CASSPEGAGETQYF. The full variable domain, its missing parts supplied by reference TRBV5-1 and TRBJ2-5, is KAGVTQTPRYLIKTRGQQVTLSCSPISGHRSVSWYQQTPGQGLQFLFEYFSETQRNKGNFPGRFSGRQFSNSRSEMNVSTLELGDSALYLCASSPEGAGETQYFGPGTRLLVL.

The chain has TRBV5-1 and TRBJ1-3, with no clear D. Germline V lookup: CDR1 SGHRS, CDR2 YFSETQ. The CDR3 spans 16 residues. V lost 0 bases and J 0 bases, leaving 10 bases between the germline ends. CDR3 residues: CASSLGYARSGNTIYF. For the CDR3, the DNA is TGCGCCAGCAGCTTGGGATACGCCCGCTCTGGAAACACCATATATTTT.

This clone was found a few times. The J gene is TRBJ2-1, the V gene TRBV18; D possibly corresponds to TRBD1 (6 bases). V was trimmed by 1 base and J by 10 bases, leaving 11 bases between them. CDR3 length equals 13 residues. Germline loops: CDR1 KGHSH, CDR2 LQKENI. CDR3: CASSPRDIREQFF. CDR3 nucleotide sequence: TGTGCCAGCTCACCACGGGACATACGCGAGCAGTTCTTC.

V gene TRBV4-1 combines with J gene TRBJ1-5; tentative D call: TRBD1 (5 bases). Germline loops: CDR1 MGHRA, CDR2 YSYEKL. CDR3 size: 14 residues. V lost 8 bases, J lost 4 bases, and 15 bases lay in between. The CDR3 region is CASQQSGMNQPQHF. The CDR3 DNA reads as TGCGCCAGCCAGCAGTCAGGGATGAATCAGCCCCAGCATTTT.

This clone was found a few times. The chain has TRBV7-9 and TRBJ1-1; D ambiguous. The CDR3 covers 13 residues. The V gene's germline CDR1 is SEHNR and CDR2 FQNEAQ (reference sequence). Trimming left V 6 bases short and J 3 bases short, with 11 bases between. DNA of the CDR3: TGTGCCAGCAGGAGAGGGCGAGACACTGAAGCTTTCTTT. Translation gives CASRRGRDTEAFF.